Shown below are 11 T cell receptor beta chains from a single sample sequenced in a study of beta chain features in type 1 diabetes. Study-wide points: All four CD4+ subsets from Type 1 diabetes patients carried moderately but significantly shorter TCRB CDR3s.

Reverse transcribing all isolated RNA meant expressed TCRB transcripts were sequenced. Some clones are missing from TCRdb's copy, which holds only in-frame ones; the method was immunoSEQ multiplex PCR. The profile shows nearly 700,000 clones, roughly 12% of them singletons. The antigens these receptors bind are not known. Sequences were obtained from naive CD4+ T cells from blood. The receptors derive from a man aged 18 to 35 with type 1 diabetes.

This clone was observed a few times. The chain carries TRBV28 and TRBJ2-5; weak D call: TRBD2 (6 bases). CDR1 and CDR2 (germline): MDHEN, SYDVKM. V shed 6 bases and J shed 4 bases, with 9 bases lying between them. The length of the CDR3 is 12 residues. The CDR3 DNA is TGTGCCAGCAGCGGGACTGTAGAGACCCAGTACTTC. Its translation: CASSGTVETQYF.

This clone occurred a few times. The chain recombines TRBV13 with TRBJ1-1; 7 bases agree with TRBD1. Germline V gene data show CDR1 as PRHDT and CDR2 as FYEKMQ (reference sequence). Trimming at V came to 0 bases and at J to 4 bases, leaving 8 bases not matched to a gene. The CDR3 covers 16 residues. The CDR3 here is CASSLGRQGWGTEAFF. CDR3 coding DNA: TGTGCCAGCAGCTTAGGTCGACAGGGATGGGGCACTGAAGCTTTCTTT.

V and J are TRBV7-2 and TRBJ1-5; 12 nucleotides align to TRBD1. The V and J ends lost 1 base and 15 bases, in that order; junction bases with no gene match: 4. Germline CDR1 reads SGHTA; CDR2 reads FQGNSA. The CDR3 extends over 13 amino acids. The CDR3, as DNA: TGTGCCAGCAGCTTAGGTGGGGACAGGGGGCGGCATTTT. Amino acid sequence: CASSLGGDRGRHF. Complete variable domain (other parts from reference TRBV7-2 and TRBJ1-5): GAGVSQSPSNKVTEKGKDVELRCDPISGHTALYWYRQSLGQGLEFLIYFQGNSAPDKSGLPSDRFSAERTGGSVSTLTIQRTQQEDSAVYLCASSLGGDRGRHFGDGTRLSIL.

This sequence joins TRBV7-2 and TRBJ2-1; TRBD2 matches at 8 bases. Germline trimming cut 5 bases from V and 4 bases from J; bases unmatched to any gene: 7. The CDR3 consists of 15 residues. Per the germline V gene, CDR1 is SGHTA and CDR2 is FQGNSA. The CDR3 DNA reads as TGTGCCAGCAGCAAGGGGCGGGGGGAATACAATGAGCAGTTCTTC. Amino acid sequence: CASSKGRGEYNEQFF.

This clone was picked up a small number of times. The chain couples TRBV7-2 to TRBJ1-2; a possible D gene is TRBD1 (5 bases). Germline CDR1 is SGHTA and CDR2 is FQGNSA. The V and J ends lost 1 base and 8 bases respectively, with 11 bases between them. The CDR3 length is 13 residues. This CDR3 reads CASSLGAGNGYTF. CDR3 in DNA: TGTGCCAGCAGCTTAGGGGCAGGGAACGGCTACACCTTC.

A few counts support this clone. V gene TRBV19 combines with J gene TRBJ2-1; D unresolved. The germline CDR1 and CDR2 sequences are LNHDA and SQIVND (reference sequence). V shed 6 bases and J shed 5 bases, with 8 bases lying between them. There are 12 residues in the CDR3. In DNA, the CDR3 is TGTGCCAGTAGGCGACGGGACAATGAGCAGTTCTTC. It translates to CASRRRDNEQFF. The complete variable domain, with remaining parts taken from reference TRBV19 and TRBJ2-1, reads DGGITQSPKYLFRKEGQNVTLSCEQNLNHDAMYWYRQDPGQGLRLIYYSQIVNDFQKGDIAEGYSVSREKKESFPLTVTSAQKNPTAFYLCASRRRDNEQFFGPGTRLTVL.

This clone showed up just a few times. The chain employs TRBV25-1 and TRBJ2-1; D not resolved. Germline lookup yields CDR1 MGHDK and CDR2 SYGVNS. The CDR3 loop spans 15 amino acids. Trimming stripped 3 bases from V and 4 bases from J, with 13 bases between. CDR3 sequence (DNA): TGTGCCAGCAGTGACCCACAGACGATATACAATGAGCAGTTCTTC. Translating it yields CASSDPQTIYNEQFF. Full variable domain (rest looked up from reference TRBV25-1 and TRBJ2-1): EADIYQTPRYLVIGTGKKITLECSQTMGHDKMYWYQQDPGMELHLIHYSYGVNSTEKGDLSSESTVSRIRTEHFPLTLESARPSHTSQYLCASSDPQTIYNEQFFGPGTRLTVL.

The sample holds a few counts of this clone. The chain recombines TRBV7-9 with TRBJ2-1, with 7 bases aligning to TRBD1. V trimming: 0 bases; J trimming: 7 bases; junction bases outside the gene matches: 3. Germline V gives CDR1 SEHNR, CDR2 FQNEAQ (reference sequence). The CDR3 loop spans 14 amino acids. This chain's CDR3 is CASSLAGRGNEQFF. The CDR3 nucleotides are TGTGCCAGCAGCTTAGCGGGCAGGGGGAATGAGCAGTTCTTC.

The chain employs TRBV5-1 and TRBJ1-1; D may be TRBD1 (5 bases). CDR3 size: 14 residues. The V gene lost 1 base and the J gene lost 1 base, with 8 bases spanning the gap. The germline gives CDR1 SGHRS, CDR2 YFSETQ. The DNA for the CDR3 is TGCGCCAGCAGCTTGTTACAGGCGAACACTGAAGCTTTCTTT. Residues: CASSLLQANTEAFF.

This clone was counted only a few times. This chain joins TRBV7-9 and TRBJ2-3, with 10 positions matching TRBD2. J gave up 3 bases and V 5 bases, and 5 bases lay outside the gene matches. Germline-derived CDR1 and CDR2 are SEHNR and FQNEAQ (reference sequence). CDR3 length equals 15 residues. DNA of the CDR3: TGTGCCAGCAGCGGTAGCGGGGGGACGACAGATACGCAGTATTTT. Its translation is CASSGSGGTTDTQYF.

This clone was detected a few times. V usage is TRBV30 and J usage is TRBJ2-7; D not certain. CDR3 length: 14 amino acids. V gave up 2 bases and J gave up 0 bases, with 11 bases separating them. Germline CDR1 and CDR2: GTSNPN and SVGIG (reference sequence). The CDR3: CAWSKALRSYEQYF. CDR3 bases: TGTGCCTGGAGTAAGGCCCTTCGCTCCTACGAGCAGTACTTC.